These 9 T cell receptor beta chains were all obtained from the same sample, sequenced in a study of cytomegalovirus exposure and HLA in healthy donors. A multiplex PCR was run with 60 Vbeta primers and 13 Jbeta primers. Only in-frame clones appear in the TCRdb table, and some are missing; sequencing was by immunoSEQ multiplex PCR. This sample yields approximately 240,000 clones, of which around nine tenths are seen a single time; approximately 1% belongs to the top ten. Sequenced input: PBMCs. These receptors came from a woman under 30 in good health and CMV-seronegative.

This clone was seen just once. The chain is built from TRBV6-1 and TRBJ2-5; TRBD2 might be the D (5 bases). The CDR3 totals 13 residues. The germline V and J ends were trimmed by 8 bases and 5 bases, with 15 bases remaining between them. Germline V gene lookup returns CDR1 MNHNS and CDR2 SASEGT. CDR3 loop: CASSGSMRETQYF. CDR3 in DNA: TGTGCCAGCTCGGGGTCCATGCGGGAGACCCAGTACTTC.

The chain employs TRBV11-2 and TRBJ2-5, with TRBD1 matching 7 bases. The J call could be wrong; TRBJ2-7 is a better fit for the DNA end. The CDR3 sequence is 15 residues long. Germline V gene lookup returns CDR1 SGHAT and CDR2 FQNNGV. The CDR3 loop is CASTPNRGHTYEQYF. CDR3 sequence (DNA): TGTGCCAGCACCCCTAATAGGGGGCATACCTACGAGCAGTACTTC.

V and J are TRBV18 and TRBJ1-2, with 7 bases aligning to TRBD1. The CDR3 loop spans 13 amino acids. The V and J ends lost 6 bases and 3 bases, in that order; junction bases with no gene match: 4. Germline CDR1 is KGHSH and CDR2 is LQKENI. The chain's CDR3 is CASSEGTDYGYTF. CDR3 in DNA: TGTGCCAGCTCGGAAGGGACAGACTATGGCTACACCTTC.

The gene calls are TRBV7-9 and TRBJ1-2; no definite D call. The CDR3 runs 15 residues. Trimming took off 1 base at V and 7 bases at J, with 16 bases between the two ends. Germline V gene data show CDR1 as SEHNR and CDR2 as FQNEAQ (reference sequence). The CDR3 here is CASSLVAWGGGGYTF. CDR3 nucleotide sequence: TGTGCCAGCAGCTTAGTGGCTTGGGGAGGAGGTGGCTACACCTTC.

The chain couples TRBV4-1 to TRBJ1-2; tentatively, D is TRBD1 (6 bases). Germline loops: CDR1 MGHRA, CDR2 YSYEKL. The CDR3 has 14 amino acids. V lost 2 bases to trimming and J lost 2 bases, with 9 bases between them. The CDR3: CASSQIQGNYGYTF. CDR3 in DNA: TGCGCCAGCAGCCAAATACAGGGAAACTATGGCTACACCTTC.

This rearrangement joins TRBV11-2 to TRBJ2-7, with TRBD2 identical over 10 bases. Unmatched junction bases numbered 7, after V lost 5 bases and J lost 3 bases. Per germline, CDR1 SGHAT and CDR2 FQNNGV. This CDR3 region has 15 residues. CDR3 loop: CASSRGLAALYEQYF. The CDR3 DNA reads TGTGCCAGCAGCCGCGGACTAGCGGCTCTCTACGAGCAGTACTTC.

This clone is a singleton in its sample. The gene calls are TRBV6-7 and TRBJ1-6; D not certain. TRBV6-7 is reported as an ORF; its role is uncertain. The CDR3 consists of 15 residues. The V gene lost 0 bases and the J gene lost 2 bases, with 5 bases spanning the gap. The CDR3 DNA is TGTGCCAGCAGTTACTCGGAGACCTATAATTCACCCCTCCACTTT. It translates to CASSYSETYNSPLHF.

The CDR3 loop is CASSPLGGPLGYEQYF. DNA for the CDR3: TGCGCCAGCAGCCCGTTGGGGGGTCCACTTGGCTACGAGCAGTACTTC. V is TRBV4-1 and J is TRBJ2-7, with D possibly matching TRBD2 (6 bases). V was trimmed by 4 bases and J by 3 bases, leaving 19 bases between them. CDR1 is MGHRA and CDR2 is YSYEKL in the germline V gene. This CDR3 contains 16 residues.

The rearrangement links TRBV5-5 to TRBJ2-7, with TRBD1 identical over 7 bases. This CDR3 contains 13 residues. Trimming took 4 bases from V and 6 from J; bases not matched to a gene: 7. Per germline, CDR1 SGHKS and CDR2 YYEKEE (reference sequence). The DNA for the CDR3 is TGTGCCAGCAGCCTCAGACAGGGTTTCGAGCAGTACTTC. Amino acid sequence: CASSLRQGFEQYF.